Each of the 28 T cell receptor beta chains below was sequenced from the same sample in a study of OX40 agonist ivuxolimab in advanced cancers. The method was immunoSEQ multiplex PCR; TCRdb's version includes in-frame clones alone and lacks a portion of them. The data hold about 73,000 clones, with around 90% observed a single time. The starting material was CD4+ or CD8+ T cells sorted from blood, obtained in a trial of the OX40 agonist ivuxolimab. The receptors here all came from an adult with an advanced solid tumor such as melanoma, head and neck, liver or kidney cancer.

The chain carries TRBV7-2 and TRBJ1-5; tentative D call: TRBD1 (6 bases). Per germline, CDR1 SGHTA and CDR2 FQGNSA. The CDR3 covers 15 residues. Trimming cost V 8 bases and J 0 bases, with 14 bases left between them. CDR3 protein: CASGGQGYSNQPQHF. The DNA for the CDR3 is TGTGCCAGCGGGGGCCAGGGATATAGCAATCAGCCCCAGCATTTT.

The J gene is TRBJ2-7, the V gene TRBV28; 8 bases line up with TRBD1. V shed 3 bases, J shed 2 bases, and the junction held 3 bases outside the gene matches. This CDR3 is built from 14 residues. Germline V lookup: CDR1 MDHEN, CDR2 SYDVKM. CDR3 sequence: CASSFGTGPYEQYF. The CDR3 region has the DNA TGTGCCAGCAGTTTCGGGACAGGCCCCTACGAGCAGTACTTC.

The chain has TRBV28 and TRBJ2-3; 8 bases are shared with TRBD1. The length of the CDR3 is 13 residues. V lost 7 bases to trimming and J lost 3 bases; unmatched junction nucleotides: 3. Germline V gives CDR1 MDHEN, CDR2 SYDVKM. The CDR3 here is CASKTGVTDTQYF. The CDR3 DNA follows: TGTGCCAGCAAGACAGGGGTGACAGATACGCAGTATTTT.

The chain is built from TRBV6-1 and TRBJ2-1; D is perhaps TRBD2 (6 bases). V lost 0 bases and J 2 bases, leaving 11 bases between the germline ends. Looked up from germline, CDR1 is MNHNS and CDR2 is SASEGT. The CDR3 has 16 amino acids. Here the CDR3 DNA reads TGTGCCAGCAGTGAAGCGCCCAGCGGGCCCTACAATGAGCAGTTCTTC. Amino acids: CASSEAPSGPYNEQFF.

The chain links TRBV7-2 to TRBJ2-2, with 7 bases identical to TRBD1. The CDR3 consists of 14 residues. J gave up 7 bases and V 1 base, and 3 bases lay outside the gene matches. Germline V gives CDR1 SGHTA, CDR2 FQGNSA. The CDR3, as DNA: TGTGCCAGCAGCTTAGATACAGGGGTCGGGGAGCTGTTTTTT. It specifies CASSLDTGVGELFF.

V is TRBV6-1 and J is TRBJ2-7, with 9 bases lining up with TRBD2. Germline assignment: CDR1 MNHNS and CDR2 SASEGT. The CDR3 is 13 residues long. Trimming at V came to 7 bases and at J to 4 bases, leaving 5 bases not matched to a gene. As DNA, the CDR3 is TGTGCCAGCATGAAAGCGGGAGGTTACGAGCAGTACTTC. Its translation is CASMKAGGYEQYF.

The chain uses TRBV29-1 and TRBJ1-2; D gene uncertain. The CDR3 has 11 amino acids. The ends were cut back, 4 bases at V and 8 bases at J, with 11 bases in the middle. Germline V gene lookup returns CDR1 SQVTM and CDR2 ANQGSEA. CDR3 bases: TGCAGCGTTGGGACTGCGGGGGGCTACACCTTC. This translates into CSVGTAGGYTF.

This clone was observed a single time. The chain employs TRBV7-2 and TRBJ1-4, with 7 nucleotides matching TRBD1. There are 15 residues in the CDR3. In germline, CDR1 is SGHTA, CDR2 FQGNSA. With V trimmed by 1 base and J by 4 bases, 3 bases remained unmatched. The CDR3, as DNA: TGTGCCAGCAGCTTAGGGGGGGACAGTAATGAAAAACTGTTTTTT. Its translation is CASSLGGDSNEKLFF. The full variable domain, in which reference TRBV7-2 and TRBJ1-4 provide the parts outside the CDR3, is GAGVSQSPSNKVTEKGKDVELRCDPISGHTALYWYRQSLGQGLEFLIYFQGNSAPDKSGLPSDRFSAERTGGSVSTLTIQRTQQEDSAVYLCASSLGGDSNEKLFFGSGTQLSVL.

The rearrangement uses TRBV30 and TRBJ1-2, with D possibly matching TRBD1 (5 bases). Germline V gene data show CDR1 as GTSNPN and CDR2 as SVGIG (reference sequence). The CDR3 spans 13 residues. Trimming stripped 2 bases from V and 4 bases from J, with 11 bases between. The CDR3 region has the DNA TGTGCCTGGAGTTCGGGGCAAATCTATGGCTACACCTTC. Translated: CAWSSGQIYGYTF.

J is TRBJ1-2 and V is TRBV4-3; no clear D. The CDR3 length is 13 residues. CDR1 and CDR2 from the germline V gene are LGHNA and YSLEER. V was pared by 3 bases and J by 4 bases, with 9 bases between. The CDR3 reads CASSQSGGYGYTF. The CDR3 nucleotides are TGCGCCAGCAGCCAGTCTGGTGGCTATGGCTACACCTTC.

The chain carries TRBV28 and TRBJ2-5; D possibly corresponds to TRBD2 (7 bases). This CDR3 is 15 amino acids long. The germline CDR1 and CDR2 sequences are MDHEN and SYDVKM. Deletions cut 4 bases from V and 6 bases from J, with 18 bases between. CDR3 bases: TGTGCCAGCAGTTCAGGAGGGGGGGCTATGAAGACCCAGTACTTC. This encodes CASSSGGGAMKTQYF. The variable domain in full, with the rest retrieved from reference TRBV28 and TRBJ2-5, is DVKVTQSSRYLVKRTGEKVFLECVQDMDHENMFWYRQDPGLGLRLIYFSYDVKMKEKGDIPEGYSVSREKKERFSLILESASTNQTSMYLCASSSGGGAMKTQYFGPGTRLLVL.

J is TRBJ2-1 and V is TRBV19; no clear D gene. Trimming cost V 0 bases and J 1 base, with 7 bases left between them. The length of the CDR3 is 15 residues. Germline CDR1 and CDR2: LNHDA and SQIVND (reference sequence). CDR3 bases: TGTGCCAGTAGTATAGATTTTGGATCCTACAATGAGCAGTTCTTC. It translates to CASSIDFGSYNEQFF.

As to this clone: Relative to the germline gene, one junction end is altered; a read error may explain this. V is TRBV9 and J is TRBJ2-4; D might be TRBD1 or TRBD2, each matching 5 bases. Germline V CDR1 and CDR2: SGDLS, YYNGEE. The CDR3 is 15 residues long. The CDR3, as DNA: TGTGCCAGCAGCGTATGGAGGAGGACACCCGGAGGTCGAGACTTC. Translated, it gives CASSVWRRTPGGRDF.

The V call is TRBV30, the J call TRBJ1-4; D perhaps matches TRBD1 (6 bases). The germline V and J ends were trimmed by 2 bases and 8 bases, with 24 bases remaining between them. Germline V lookup: CDR1 GTSNPN, CDR2 SVGIG (reference sequence). The CDR3 contains 17 residues. CDR3 amino acids: CAWSSPYRDSNGEKLFF. The CDR3 nucleotides read TGTGCCTGGAGTTCCCCATACAGGGATTCAAATGGAGAAAAACTGTTTTTT.

Regarding this clone: The same CDR3 can be traced to other DNA sequences in this sample. The genes are TRBV5-1 and TRBJ1-4; D call uncertain. The V end was cut by 0 bases, the J end by 3 bases, with 3 bases between. This CDR3 comprises 13 residues. The germline gives CDR1 SGHRS, CDR2 YFSETQ. The CDR3 region has the DNA TGCGCCAGCAGCTTGGGGGCTAATGAAAAACTGTTTTTT. Its protein product is CASSLGANEKLFF.

This chain joins TRBV21-1 and TRBJ2-7. TRBV21-1 has pseudogene status. CDR3 size: 10 residues. CDR3 sequence: CASSRHEQYF. As DNA, the CDR3 is TGTGCCAGCAGCAGACACGAGCAGTACTTC.

The CDR3 is CASSPTSFGTDTQYF. CDR3 in DNA: TGTGCCAGCTCACCTACTAGCTTTGGCACAGATACGCAGTATTTT. V and J are TRBV18 and TRBJ2-3; the D gene is possibly TRBD2 (6 bases). CDR1 and CDR2 from the germline V gene are KGHSH and LQKENI. The CDR3 runs to 15 residues. The germline V and J ends were trimmed by 3 bases and 1 base, with 11 bases remaining between them.

The rearrangement links TRBV11-3 to TRBJ2-7; D gene uncertain. V dropped 1 base and J dropped 4 bases, with 8 bases sitting between them. The CDR3 extends over 13 amino acids. CDR1 SGHNT and CDR2 YENEEA come from the germline V gene. CDR3 loop: CASSLGGRYEQYF. In nucleotides, the CDR3 is TGTGCCAGCAGCTTAGGAGGCAGATACGAGCAGTACTTC.

V is TRBV7-2 and J is TRBJ2-1; unclear D gene. The V end lost 0 bases, the J end lost 5 bases, and 5 bases lay between the germline ends. In germline, CDR1 is SGHTA, CDR2 FQGNSA. This CDR3 has 13 residues. CDR3: CASSLAGNNEQFF. In nucleotides, the CDR3 is TGTGCCAGCAGCTTAGCGGGAAACAATGAGCAGTTCTTC.

The chain uses TRBV5-1 and TRBJ2-3; TRBD2 aligns across 8 bases. V dropped 2 bases and J dropped 4; count of bases not matched to a gene: 3. From germline, CDR1 is SGHRS and CDR2 YFSETQ. The CDR3 has 14 residues. The CDR3 DNA is TGCGCCAGCAGCTTTTCACTAGCGGCAGATACGCAGTATTTT. Protein product: CASSFSLAADTQYF.

The chain has TRBV9 and TRBJ1-1; 7 bases are shared with TRBD1. Germline trimming cut 4 bases from V and 3 bases from J; bases unmatched to any gene: 12. Germline V gene data show CDR1 as SGDLS and CDR2 as YYNGEE. The CDR3 is 16 residues long. The CDR3 region has the DNA TGTGCCAGCAGCAAATCCGAGGGACAGTCCTACACTGAAGCTTTCTTT. This codes for CASSKSEGQSYTEAFF.

This clone was seen once. The same CDR3 arises from other DNA sequences in this sample as well. The V and J genes are TRBV28 and TRBJ1-1; D remains unclear. The germline V gene has CDR1 MDHEN and CDR2 SYDVKM. This CDR3 is 12 amino acids long. With 2 bases removed from V and 1 base from J, the gap between germline ends came to 2 bases. The CDR3 region has the DNA TGTGCCAGCAGTTTACAGAACACTGAAGCTTTCTTT. Translated, it gives CASSLQNTEAFF.

The rearrangement links TRBV5-1 to TRBJ1-2, with TRBD1 matching over 9 bases. CDR3 length: 13 amino acids. CDR1 is SGHRS and CDR2 is YFSETQ in the germline V gene. The trim removed 6 bases at V and 6 bases at J, leaving 6 bases unmatched. CDR3 in DNA: TGCGCCAGCAAGGGACAGGGAATCGATGGCTACACCTTC. This translates into CASKGQGIDGYTF. Complete variable domain (other parts from reference TRBV5-1 and TRBJ1-2): KAGVTQTPRYLIKTRGQQVTLSCSPISGHRSVSWYQQTPGQGLQFLFEYFSETQRNKGNFPGRFSGRQFSNSRSEMNVSTLELGDSALYLCASKGQGIDGYTFGSGTRLTVV.

V and J are TRBV7-2 and TRBJ1-1; the D gene is possibly TRBD1 (6 bases). Germline CDR1 reads SGHTA; CDR2 reads FQGNSA. There are 16 residues in the CDR3. V was pared by 5 bases and J by 3 bases, with 19 bases between. As DNA, the CDR3 is TGTGCCAGCAGCCCTCCAGGGGTCTCGTCAGACACTGAAGCTTTCTTT. This encodes CASSPPGVSSDTEAFF. Supplemented by reference TRBV7-2 and TRBJ1-1, the full variable domain reads GAGVSQSPSNKVTEKGKDVELRCDPISGHTALYWYRQSLGQGLEFLIYFQGNSAPDKSGLPSDRFSAERTGGSVSTLTIQRTQQEDSAVYLCASSPPGVSSDTEAFFGQGTRLTVV.

The V and J genes are TRBV28 and TRBJ1-2; D gene ambiguous. The CDR3 sequence is 14 residues long. Germline assignment: CDR1 MDHEN and CDR2 SYDVKM. V lost 5 bases to trimming and J lost 2 bases, with 12 bases between them. As DNA, the CDR3 is TGTGCCAGCAGTCCCGGGCTTACGAACTATGGCTACACCTTC. It is translated as CASSPGLTNYGYTF.

This rearrangement joins TRBV7-9 to TRBJ2-3; the match to TRBD2 covers 9 bases. Trimming cost V 2 bases and J 5 bases; bases outside gene matches: 8. CDR3 length: 16 residues. Germline V gene sequence: CDR1 SEHNR, CDR2 FQNEAQ (reference sequence). The CDR3 DNA reads TGTGCCAGCAGCTTACTGGCGCTAGCGGGACAAGATACGCAGTATTTT. Amino acids: CASSLLALAGQDTQYF.

J is TRBJ1-4 and V is TRBV30; D ambiguous. The CDR3 is made up of 12 amino acids. The V end lost 3 bases, the J end lost 8 bases, and 10 bases lay between the germline ends. From germline, CDR1 is GTSNPN and CDR2 SVGIG (reference sequence). The DNA for the CDR3 is TGTGCCTGGAGATCCCAAGGAGAAAAACTGTTTTTT. Its protein product is CAWRSQGEKLFF.

This clone was counted a single time. V and J are TRBV2 and TRBJ2-5, with 15 bases identical to TRBD2. The V and J ends lost 7 bases and 7 bases, in that order; junction bases with no gene match: 4. The germline V gene encodes CDR1 SNHLY and CDR2 FYNNEI. The CDR3 covers 14 residues. CDR3 loop: CASTKGLAGGTQYF. The CDR3 nucleotides are TGTGCCAGCACTAAGGGACTAGCGGGGGGGACCCAGTACTTC.